Below, 24 T cell receptor beta chains from the same sample are listed, as sequenced in a study of shared clonotypes between healthy human individuals. TCRdb's copy holds only in-frame clones and misses some; the assay was immunoSEQ multiplex PCR. The profile covers hundreds of thousands of clones, with around three quarters appearing a single time and roughly 1.9% taken by the ten largest. The specimen sequenced was memory CD4+ T cells sorted from blood. The subset was: CD45RA-negative fraction. The receptor set was obtained from a woman aged 30 to 39 in good health.

This clone has more than one count but fewer than ten. This chain uses TRBV28 with TRBJ2-1; 16 bases map to TRBD2. The CDR3 extends over 16 amino acids. Germline V gives CDR1 MDHEN, CDR2 SYDVKM. After removal of 3 bases from V and 13 bases from J, the junction contained 9 bases not matched to a gene. Here the CDR3 reads CASSLAGLAGGPPQFF. In DNA form, the CDR3 reads TGTGCCAGCAGTTTGGCGGGACTAGCGGGAGGGCCCCCACAGTTCTTC.

The chain recombines TRBV28 with TRBJ2-2; 9 bases map to TRBD2. This CDR3 spans 13 amino acids. In germline, CDR1 is MDHEN, CDR2 SYDVKM. V lost 6 bases and J lost 10; bases outside the gene matches: 6. In nucleotides, the CDR3 is TGTGCCAGCAGCTCGGCGGGACTAGCGGAGCTGTTTTTT. Protein: CASSSAGLAELFF.

This clone was observed a few times. The rearrangement links TRBV7-8 to TRBJ2-7; D is ambiguous. Germline CDR1 reads SGHVS; CDR2 reads FQNEAQ. The CDR3 has 14 amino acids. V was clipped by 6 bases and J by 2 bases, with 14 bases between them. The DNA of the CDR3 is TGTGCCAGCAGAAGAGAGGTTCCCCCCTACGAGCAGTACTTC. Residues: CASRREVPPYEQYF.

V usage is TRBV10-3 and J usage is TRBJ1-1; TRBD1 might be the D (5 bases). Germline V gene data show CDR1 as ENHRY and CDR2 as SYGVKD. V was shortened by 8 bases and J by 3 bases, with 13 bases between the two germline ends. CDR3 size: 13 residues. The CDR3 coding sequence is TGTGCCATCCAGGGCAGGGTGGACACTGAAGCTTTCTTT. Translating gives CAIQGRVDTEAFF.

CDR3 nucleotides: TGTGCCAGCAGGAGACAGGGGGGATTGTACCAAGAGACCCAGTACTTC. This codes for CASRRQGGLYQETQYF. This sequence joins TRBV11-2 and TRBJ2-5; 9 bases map to TRBD1. CDR3 length equals 16 residues. CDR1 and CDR2 from the germline V gene are SGHAT and FQNNGV. V trimming: 6 bases; J trimming: 0 bases; junction bases outside the gene matches: 8.

The chain is built from TRBV27 and TRBJ2-2; D is possibly TRBD2 (5 bases). This CDR3 is 14 amino acids long. V lost 5 bases and J lost 2, with 9 bases in between. Germline lookup yields CDR1 MNHEY and CDR2 SMNVEV (reference sequence). The DNA for the CDR3 is TGTGCCAGCAGTCTACTAGTCAACACCGGGGAGCTGTTTTTT. It is translated as CASSLLVNTGELFF.

This clone was seen more than once but under ten times. V gene TRBV30 combines with J gene TRBJ1-3; tentatively, D is TRBD1 (6 bases). The V end was cut by 2 bases, the J end by 4 bases, with 9 bases between. The CDR3 contains 13 residues. Germline CDR1 GTSNPN, CDR2 SVGIG (reference sequence). The CDR3 here is CAWSWGGGNTIYF. The CDR3 DNA is TGTGCCTGGAGTTGGGGGGGCGGAAACACCATATATTTT.

Turning to this clone: This may be a read error, as it is one base from a much larger clone. This chain links TRBV10-3 with TRBJ2-7; possibly TRBD1 for D (6 bases). V was pared by 5 bases and J by 1 base, with 9 bases between. The CDR3 runs 13 residues. CDR1 is ENHRY and CDR2 is SYGVKD in the germline V gene. The CDR3 DNA reads as TGTGCCATCAGTCTACAGGGTTCCTACGAGCAGTACTTC. Translating it yields CAISLQGSYEQYF.

The chain links TRBV7-2 to TRBJ2-5; 8 bases match TRBD2. In germline, CDR1 is SGHTA, CDR2 FQGNSA. With 5 bases clipped from V and 4 bases from J, the junction kept 9 bases outside the gene matches. The CDR3 consists of 15 residues. CDR3 in amino acids: CASSPPISGAETQYF. CDR3 coding DNA: TGTGCCAGCAGCCCGCCGATTAGCGGGGCAGAGACCCAGTACTTC.

The CDR3 nucleotides read TGTGCCAGCTCACTCCCCGGGACAGGGATCGGGGAGCTGTTTTTT. This gives the protein CASSLPGTGIGELFF. This chain connects TRBV18 to TRBJ2-2, with 9 bases matching TRBD1. The V and J ends lost 4 bases and 7 bases, in that order; junction bases with no gene match: 7. This CDR3 has 15 residues. The germline CDR1 and CDR2 sequences are KGHSH and LQKENI.

The rearrangement links TRBV27 to TRBJ1-5; D is ambiguous. The CDR3 sequence is 15 residues long. From germline, CDR1 is MNHEY and CDR2 SMNVEV (reference sequence). With 0 bases removed from V and 4 bases from J, the gap between germline ends came to 10 bases. This chain's CDR3 is CASSLSGPVNQPQHF. In DNA form, the CDR3 reads TGTGCCAGCAGTTTATCGGGCCCGGTGAATCAGCCCCAGCATTTT.

The chain uses TRBV4-1 and TRBJ2-3, with D perhaps TRBD2 (5 bases). Deletions cut 1 base from V and 0 bases from J, with 8 bases between. CDR1 and CDR2 (germline): MGHRA, YSYEKL. CDR3 length equals 15 residues. CDR3 sequence (DNA): TGCGCCAGCAGCCAAGTGTCGGGGAGCACAGATACGCAGTATTTT. It specifies CASSQVSGSTDTQYF.

In its sample, this clone was seen many times. The chain recombines TRBV29-1 with TRBJ1-1; D is ambiguous. The CDR3 sequence is 13 residues long. V was cut by 4 bases and J by 8 bases, with 17 bases left in between. In germline, CDR1 is SQVTM, CDR2 ANQGSEA. The CDR3 DNA follows: TGCAGCGTTGCGAGCGTGACGGAGGCCGAAGCTTTCTTT. It codes for CSVASVTEAEAFF.

The chain recombines TRBV7-6 with TRBJ2-1; 8 nucleotides agree with TRBD2. CDR3 length: 14 residues. Per the germline V gene, CDR1 is SGHVS and CDR2 is FNYEAQ. The V gene end was trimmed by 0 bases and the J gene end by 9 bases; junction bases not matched to a gene: 4. The CDR3 nucleotides are TGTGCCAGCAGCTTAGCGGGACTAGATGGTGAGCAGTTCTTC. Translating gives CASSLAGLDGEQFF.

The chain couples TRBV28 to TRBJ2-7; tentative D call: TRBD1 (6 bases). Germline V gene sequence: CDR1 MDHEN, CDR2 SYDVKM. The CDR3 has 17 amino acids. Trimming stripped 7 bases from V and 1 base from J, with 23 bases between. The CDR3 sequence: CASKAYPGHGNSYEQYF. The CDR3 DNA is TGTGCCAGCAAGGCATACCCGGGACACGGGAATTCCTACGAGCAGTACTTC.

This clone turned up a few times. This chain links TRBV30 with TRBJ1-1; no firm D call. This CDR3 is 15 amino acids long. V lost 1 base, J lost 4 bases, and 16 bases lay in between. Germline values: CDR1 GTSNPN, CDR2 SVGIG (reference sequence). The CDR3 region is CAWSALGRRSTEAFF. CDR3 coding DNA: TGTGCCTGGAGTGCATTAGGACGGAGGAGCACTGAAGCTTTCTTT. Based on the CDR3 plus reference TRBV30 and TRBJ1-1, the full variable domain is SQTIHQWPATLVQPVGSPLSLECTVEGTSNPNLYWYRQAAGRGLQLLFYSVGIGQISSEVPQNLSASRPQDRQFILSSKKLLLSDSGFYLCAWSALGRRSTEAFFGQGTRLTVV.

The chain has TRBV18 and TRBJ1-1, with TRBD1 as a possible D gene (5 bases). The germline V gene encodes CDR1 KGHSH and CDR2 LQKENI. The CDR3 spans 15 residues. V lost 0 bases and J 3 bases, leaving 11 bases between the germline ends. The CDR3, as DNA: TGTGCCAGCTCACCACCGGGCAGGGATTACACTGAAGCTTTCTTT. Translation gives CASSPPGRDYTEAFF.

This clone was detected many times. The J gene is TRBJ2-5, the V gene TRBV6-1; no firm D call. Germline lookup yields CDR1 MNHNS and CDR2 SASEGT. V dropped 6 bases and J dropped 4 bases, with 15 bases sitting between them. The CDR3 is made up of 14 amino acids. The CDR3: CASRALYLPETQYF. CDR3 in DNA: TGTGCCAGCAGAGCCTTGTACCTTCCAGAGACCCAGTACTTC.

This CDR3 reads CASSLRLVDEQFF. As DNA, the CDR3 is TGTGCCAGCAGCTTACGTCTCGTCGATGAGCAGTTCTTC. The chain is built from TRBV11-1 and TRBJ2-1; D gene ambiguous. The V gene's germline CDR1 is SGHAT and CDR2 FQDESV (reference sequence). V was clipped by 2 bases and J by 8 bases, with 10 bases between them. The CDR3 is 13 amino acids.

This clone was observed at least ten times. This sequence joins TRBV27 and TRBJ2-1; TRBD1 or TRBD2 may be the D gene (5 bases each). The CDR3 spans 21 residues. V shed 4 bases and J shed 0 bases, with 28 bases lying between them. From germline, CDR1 is MNHEY and CDR2 SMNVEV (reference sequence). The CDR3 sequence: CASSSSGRWGSKNSSYNEQFF. For the CDR3, the DNA is TGTGCCAGCAGTTCCTCCGGGCGTTGGGGGTCGAAGAATAGCTCCTACAATGAGCAGTTCTTC.

This clone has at least ten counts. The chain combines TRBV28 with TRBJ2-7, with 7 bases aligning to TRBD2. The length of the CDR3 is 15 residues. Germline values: CDR1 MDHEN, CDR2 SYDVKM. The trim removed 5 bases at V and 5 bases at J, leaving 12 bases unmatched. CDR3 loop: CASSPPGTTGHEQYF. The CDR3 nucleotides read TGTGCCAGCAGTCCACCCGGGACTACCGGCCACGAGCAGTACTTC.

The rearrangement links TRBV10-3 to TRBJ2-3, with 10 nucleotides matching TRBD2. The CDR3 covers 14 residues. J was trimmed by 5 bases and V by 6 bases; bases with no gene match: 5. Germline assignment: CDR1 ENHRY and CDR2 SYGVKD. The CDR3 reads CAIRSGRAGDTQYF. CDR3 coding DNA: TGTGCCATCAGGAGCGGGAGGGCCGGAGATACGCAGTATTTT.

This clone has a single count. The chain couples TRBV9 to TRBJ1-2; TRBD1 aligns across 11 bases. Losses at the gene ends were 4 bases for V and 7 bases for J; bases not matched to a gene: 12. The CDR3 spans 16 residues. Germline assignment: CDR1 SGDLS and CDR2 YYNGEE. In DNA form, the CDR3 reads TGTGCCAGCAGCTCACAGGGAGGACAGGGGGCGCTTGGCTACACCTTC. Protein sequence: CASSSQGGQGALGYTF.

The chain recombines TRBV11-1 with TRBJ1-1; possible D gene TRBD1, 5 bases. Trimming cost V 5 bases and J 6 bases, with 22 bases left between them. The germline gives CDR1 SGHAT, CDR2 FQDESV (reference sequence). This CDR3 has 16 residues. The CDR3 sequence: CASSRTSDAQGPEAFF. CDR3 bases: TGTGCCAGCAGCCGGACATCCGACGCGCAGGGCCCTGAAGCTTTCTTT.